Ten or more counts support the clone carrying this TCR beta chain. Its antigen is currently unknown. TCRdb ran MiXCR on the RT-PCR reads and lists one entry per CDR3 protein. The sample holds more than 700,000 distinct CDR3 sequences; around 20% are singletons and the top ten take more than 8.5%. These data originate in a study of response to subunit inactivated influenza vaccine. CDR1 is SGHVS and CDR2 is FQNEAQ in the germline V gene. V dropped 5 bases and J dropped 1; count of bases not matched to a gene: 6. The CDR3 totals 15 residues. General study points: It was the authors' suggestion that each seasonal influenza vaccination recruits few new T cells.

This TCR came from a middle-aged man who received an inactivated influenza vaccine. This material consisted of PBMCs from blood, taken roughly 5 days after vaccination. V usage is TRBV7-8 and J usage is TRBJ2-7; 9 nucleotides align to TRBD1. The chain's CDR3 is CASSQQGAISYEQYF. DNA for the CDR3: TGTGCCAGCAGCCAACAGGGGGCTATTTCCTACGAGCAGTACTTC.